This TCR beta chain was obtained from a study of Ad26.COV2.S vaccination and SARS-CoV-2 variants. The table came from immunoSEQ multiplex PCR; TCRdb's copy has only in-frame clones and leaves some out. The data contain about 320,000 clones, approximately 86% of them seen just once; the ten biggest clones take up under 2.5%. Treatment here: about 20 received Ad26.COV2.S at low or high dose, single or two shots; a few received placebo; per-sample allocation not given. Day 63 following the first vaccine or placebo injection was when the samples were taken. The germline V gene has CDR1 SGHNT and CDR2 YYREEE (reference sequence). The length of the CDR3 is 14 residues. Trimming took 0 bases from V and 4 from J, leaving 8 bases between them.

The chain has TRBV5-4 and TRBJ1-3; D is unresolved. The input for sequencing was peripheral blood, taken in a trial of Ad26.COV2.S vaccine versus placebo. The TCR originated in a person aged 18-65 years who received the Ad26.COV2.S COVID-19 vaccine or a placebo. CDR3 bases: TGTGCCAGCAGCTTGGCCGGAGGGGGAAACACCATATATTTT. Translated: CASSLAGGGNTIYF.